This TCR beta chain stems from a study of T cell clonotyping in hematopoietic cell transplantation (dated by TCRdb to the early 2020s). In the study overall: The study collected 130 to 150 blood samples from approximately 32 consecutive transplant recipients and their related donors. Recruitment of patients was conducted between late 2015 and early 2017, and follow-up was continued until late 2020 or death.

Study-level results and caveats: The sample size was limited, and because cells were not sorted, the contributions of CD4 and CD8 repertoires could not be separated. Overlap with donor repertoires was found for only a small fraction of recipient repertoires, with over 97% found to appear de novo at the given depth. Recipient TCR diversity fell after transplant, with pathologically expanded clonotypes rising progressively from day 30 to day 180. Broader TCR repertoire diversity after transplant was predicted by Inverse Simpson Index values from donors and from recipients before transplant.

TCR beta CDR3 regions were amplified from genomic DNA with the immunoSEQ assay, a bias-controlled multiplex PCR using V- and J-specific primers. In a second PCR step, a proprietary barcode and Illumina adapter sequences were attached to the CDR3 amplicons. CDR3 libraries were sequenced on an Illumina MiSeq instrument. Turning to the authors' computational methods: immunoSEQ Analyzer 3.0 was used for export and quality control, with R Bioconductor and Immunarch used for downstream analyses. Only productive rearrangements in the normalized downsampled data set went into calculating the repertoire metrics. Clonotypes larger than 5 templates in the normalized cohort were defined as pathologically expanded. Repertoire diversity was measured with the Inverse Simpson Index. To capture all clonotypes, CMV-specificity analyses were performed on the non-normalized data set. The table was pulled from immuneACCESS by TCRdb, which kept in-frame rearrangements only. Such tables lose some clones; where checked, under half of the loss comes from unresolved V genes, and the rest has no known cause. V, J and clone size are taken as reported in that table, and D and trimming were inferred from the DNA itself. The table for this sample lists 70,000 or so clones; 94% of them were counted only once. About 1.5% of the sample is in the top ten clones.

Blood samples for TCR beta sequencing were given by related transplant donors. Using Nuclei Lysis Solution, genomic DNA was extracted from unfractionated peripheral blood mononuclear cells that were either fresh or cryopreserved. Turning to this clone: Its target antigen remains unknown. No quality values exist for individual bases; no much larger clone is one base distant.

Trimming takes 4 bases off V and 2 bases off J; junction bases not matched to a gene: 10. Based on the germline V gene, the CDR1 and CDR2 sequences are LGHNA and YNFKEQ. From cysteine to phenylalanine, the CDR3 is 18 amino acids long. Here the CDR3 DNA is all that survives: 54 bases in frame from base 1. Sequences were obtained from peripheral blood mononuclear cells. This clonotype was obtained from a man in his fifties or sixties in good health. Some clones in this sample may be carry-over from other donors' samples. The chain employs TRBV4-2 and TRBJ2-2; 10 middle bases align to TRBD2. The CDR3 here reads CASSRASGGAINTGELFF. The nucleotide sequence reads TGTGCCAGCAGCCGAGCAAGCGGGGGGGCTATCAACACCGGGGAGCTGTTTTTT.